The clone carrying this T cell receptor beta chain was observed many times. The record originates from a study of blood T cells in healthy people across ages. The CDR3 has 15 amino acids. J lost 4 bases, V lost 5 bases, and 5 bases had no gene match. Germline values: CDR1 SGHTA, CDR2 FQGTGA. A second PCR, run for about 7 to 11 cycles, used a sample-barcoded 5' primer plus a J-beta primer mix. One entry per CDR3 protein, called by TCRdb with MiXCR from the 5' RACE reads. The repertoire has about 930,000 distinct CDR3 sequences, about 27% of them found once; the top ten carry about a tenth. The same specimen was also included in a second study, on T cells of mothers and their children. As reported in that work: RNA extracted was entirely used for cDNA synthesis, approximately 1.5 ug per 15 ul. When mothers and children were related, their normalized repertoire overlap, which was always slightly higher, did not differ significantly from that of unrelated pairs.

The chain employs TRBV7-3 and TRBJ2-3, with 11 nucleotides matching TRBD2. The TCR sequence derives from a woman between 35 and 50 years old in good health. Source material: blood. The CDR3 sequence is CASSPSGGPSDTQYF. The CDR3 coding sequence is TGTGCCAGCAGCCCTAGCGGGGGGCCTTCAGATACGCAGTATTTT.